The 17 T cell receptor beta chains given below trace back to one sample, sequenced in a study of T cell repertoires in cytomegalovirus infection (dated by TCRdb to about 2019). Sequencer: Illumina HiSeq 1500. The public reads were reanalyzed by TCRdb: fastp trimming at Q25, MiXCR alignment, in-frame beta chains only. Every distinct CDR3 protein forms one entry, paired with its most common genes and DNA. In all, the sample holds about 230,000 distinct CDR3 sequences, and 20% to 25% of those were seen once. Of the sample, roughly 20% is held by the ten largest clones. Sequencing used CD8+ T cells from PBMCs. The receptors derive from a human donor in good health (CMV status not recorded). Some clones in this sample may be carry-over from other donors' samples.

This chain connects TRBV20-1 to TRBJ2-7, with a weak D call TRBD2 (6 bases). The CDR3 is made up of 14 amino acids. From germline, CDR1 is DFQATT and CDR2 SNEGSKA (reference sequence). V lost 0 bases to trimming and J lost 1 base, with 10 bases between them. The CDR3 DNA reads TGCAGTGCTAGAGATGGGAGCGGGTCCTACGAGCAGTACTTC. Its translation: CSARDGSGSYEQYF.

The chain couples TRBV12-3 or TRBV12-4 to TRBJ1-5, with D uncertain. CDR3 length equals 14 residues. The ends were cut back, 3 bases at V and 0 bases at J, with 6 bases in the middle. CDR3 nucleotide sequence: TGTGCCAGCAGTTTTTTAGATAGCAATCAGCCCCAGCATTTT. Translation gives CASSFLDSNQPQHF.

This clonotype was detected many times. The CDR3 DNA sequence: TGTGCCAGCAGCTTAGGACATCTAAGTGAAGCTTTCTTT. It yields the protein CASSLGHLSEAFF. This chain uses TRBV11-1 with TRBJ1-1; no clear D gene. V lost 1 base and J lost 7, with 10 bases in between. The CDR3 is made up of 13 amino acids. Germline V gene sequence: CDR1 SGHAT, CDR2 FQDESV (reference sequence).

This clonotype was observed a handful of times. The V call is TRBV20-1, the J call TRBJ2-3; possibly TRBD1 or TRBD2 for D (5 bases each). CDR1 and CDR2 (germline): DFQATT, SNEGSKA (reference sequence). The CDR3 length is 13 residues. V lost 6 bases and J lost 5, with 15 bases in between. The CDR3 bases are TGCAGTGCCCGGACTTATGGGGGAGATACGCAGTATTTT. It codes for CSARTYGGDTQYF.

This clonotype has a count of ten or more. The V call is TRBV7-6, the J call TRBJ2-1, with 7 bases fitting TRBD1. This CDR3 is 16 amino acids long. V lost 5 bases and J lost 5; bases outside the gene matches: 12. Germline assignment: CDR1 SGHVS and CDR2 FNYEAQ. The CDR3 nucleotides read TGTGCCAGCAGCCGCCCTCTACAGGGGCCCCACAATGAGCAGTTCTTC. It is translated as CASSRPLQGPHNEQFF.

The DNA of the CDR3 is TGTGCCAGCAGCTCGCCGACCACAGGGGGCCACGAGCAGTACTTC. Protein product: CASSSPTTGGHEQYF. V is TRBV7-9 and J is TRBJ2-7; 9 nucleotides match TRBD1. From germline, CDR1 is SEHNR and CDR2 FQNEAQ (reference sequence). The CDR3 has 15 residues. Unmatched junction bases numbered 9, after V lost 4 bases and J lost 5 bases.

This clonotype was seen a few times. V and J are TRBV7-2 and TRBJ1-2; 10 nucleotides agree with TRBD1. Germline CDR1 reads SGHTA; CDR2 reads FQGNSA. Trimming took 6 bases from V and 3 from J; bases not matched to a gene: 4. The CDR3 consists of 14 residues. The CDR3 sequence is CASRRTGGDYGYTF. The CDR3 bases are TGTGCCAGCAGGCGGACAGGGGGGGACTATGGCTACACCTTC.

This clonotype was seen a few times. The rearrangement links TRBV25-1 to TRBJ1-4; D perhaps matches TRBD1 (5 bases). V shed 0 bases and J shed 7 bases, with 12 bases lying between them. Germline-derived CDR1 and CDR2 are MGHDK and SYGVNS. This CDR3 is built from 15 residues. As DNA, the CDR3 is TGTGCCAGCAGTGAATACGGAGACAGAGGTGAAAAACTGTTTTTT. Amino acids: CASSEYGDRGEKLFF.

There are a few counts of this clonotype. V usage is TRBV12-3 or TRBV12-4 and J usage is TRBJ2-6; the D is unclear. The germline V and J ends were trimmed by 6 bases and 0 bases, with 9 bases remaining between them. CDR3 size: 15 residues. CDR3 sequence: CASSPVDSGANVLTF. CDR3 sequence (DNA): TGTGCCAGCAGCCCGGTCGACTCTGGGGCCAACGTCCTGACTTTC.

This clonotype appeared many times. The V gene is TRBV28, the J gene TRBJ1-1; D uncertain. CDR1 is MDHEN, CDR2 SYDVKM, per germline. Trimming left V 3 bases short and J 0 bases short, with 8 bases between. The length of the CDR3 is 14 residues. CDR3 sequence reads: CASSFSSVNTEAFF. Here the CDR3 DNA reads TGTGCCAGCAGTTTCTCATCAGTGAACACTGAAGCTTTCTTT.

This clonotype was observed many times. DNA for the CDR3: TGTGCCAGCAGCTCCGACAGGGCTTTACGCCACTCCTATGGCTACACCTTC. It specifies CASSSDRALRHSYGYTF. The chain links TRBV7-2 to TRBJ1-2, with 7 bases fitting TRBD1. This CDR3 spans 17 amino acids. Germline CDR1 is SGHTA and CDR2 is FQGNSA. With V trimmed by 4 bases and J by 4 bases, 15 bases remained unmatched.

The table lists this clonotype with a few counts. The genes are TRBV4-1 and TRBJ2-1; D is ambiguous. This CDR3 has 14 residues. The germline gives CDR1 MGHRA, CDR2 YSYEKL. Trimming cost V 6 bases and J 0 bases, with 9 bases left between them. CDR3 sequence: CASRPASSYNEQFF. The CDR3 nucleotides are TGCGCCAGCAGGCCGGCTAGCTCCTACAATGAGCAGTTCTTC.

The CDR3 protein is CSALKMGGSGANVLTF. The CDR3 DNA reads TGCAGCGCCCTTAAAATGGGGGGCTCTGGGGCCAACGTCCTGACTTTC. The rearrangement uses TRBV29-1 and TRBJ2-6; D is possibly TRBD2 (6 bases). The CDR3 has 16 residues. Trimming took 7 bases from V and 0 from J, leaving 16 bases between them. Germline loops: CDR1 SQVTM, CDR2 ANQGSEA.

There are a few counts of this clonotype. In DNA form, the CDR3 reads TGTGCCAGCAGGAGTCCAACAGTCGCTAGCACAGATACGCAGTATTTT. Translated, it gives CASRSPTVASTDTQYF. The chain uses TRBV27 and TRBJ2-3; D remains ambiguous. CDR3 length: 16 residues. Germline V lookup: CDR1 MNHEY, CDR2 SMNVEV (reference sequence). V was clipped by 6 bases and J by 0 bases, with 16 bases between them.

The chain joins TRBV29-1 to TRBJ1-4; 8 bases fit TRBD1. CDR1 SQVTM and CDR2 ANQGSEA come from the germline V gene. The trim removed 1 base at V and 8 bases at J, leaving 3 bases unmatched. CDR3 length equals 13 residues. The CDR3 protein is CSVEGQGMEKLFF. The CDR3 DNA reads as TGCAGCGTTGAAGGACAGGGGATGGAAAAACTGTTTTTT.

This clonotype was counted a few times. V gene TRBV5-6 combines with J gene TRBJ2-7, with D perhaps matching TRBD1 (6 bases). CDR1 SGHDT and CDR2 YYEEEE come from the germline V gene. Trimming pared 4 bases from V and 1 base from J, leaving 12 bases between. The CDR3 runs to 14 residues. CDR3 bases: TGTGCCAGCAGCCACGGGACAACTTCCTACGAGCAGTACTTC. This sequence encodes CASSHGTTSYEQYF.

This sequence joins TRBV2 and TRBJ1-4; 9 nucleotides align to TRBD1. The germline V gene encodes CDR1 SNHLY and CDR2 FYNNEI. This CDR3 region has 15 residues. V lost 2 bases and J lost 6; bases outside the gene matches: 4. The CDR3 region is CASSEWTGVDEKLFF. Here the CDR3 DNA reads TGTGCCAGCAGTGAATGGACAGGGGTTGATGAAAAACTGTTTTTT.